This T cell receptor (beta chain) was observed in a study of T cell responses to AZD1222 COVID-19 vaccine. Clones were sequenced by immunoSEQ multiplex PCR, and TCRdb holds only the in-frame ones, with some missing. The sample carries about 140,000 clones, 80% to 95% recorded once. Germline CDR1 SGHVS, CDR2 FQNEAQ. The CDR3 contains 17 residues. Trimming removed 4 bases from V and 3 bases from J; junction bases left unmatched: 6. This sequence joins TRBV7-8 and TRBJ2-1; 13 bases align to TRBD2. Sample: peripheral blood, taken 28 days after the second AZD1222 dose. The receptor's source is an adult who received the AZD1222 COVID-19 vaccine. Here the CDR3 reads CASSSPGLAGVYNEQFF. CDR3 DNA sequence: TGTGCCAGCAGCTCCCCCGGACTAGCGGGGGTCTACAATGAGCAGTTCTTC.